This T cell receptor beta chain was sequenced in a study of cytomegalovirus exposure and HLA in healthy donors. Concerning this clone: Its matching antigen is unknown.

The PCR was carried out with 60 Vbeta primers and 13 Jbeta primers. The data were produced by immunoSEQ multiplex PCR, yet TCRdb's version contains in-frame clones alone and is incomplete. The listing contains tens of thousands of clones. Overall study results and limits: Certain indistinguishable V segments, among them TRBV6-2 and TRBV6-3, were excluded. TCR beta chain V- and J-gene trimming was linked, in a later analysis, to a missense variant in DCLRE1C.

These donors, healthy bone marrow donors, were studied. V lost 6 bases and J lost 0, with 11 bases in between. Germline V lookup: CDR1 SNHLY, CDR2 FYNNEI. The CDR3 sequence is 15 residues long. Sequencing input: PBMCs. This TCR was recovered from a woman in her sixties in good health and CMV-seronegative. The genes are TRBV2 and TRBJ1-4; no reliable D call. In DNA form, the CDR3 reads TGTGCCAGCAGGAGGCGAGATACAACTAATGAAAAACTGTTTTTT. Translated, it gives CASRRRDTTNEKLFF.